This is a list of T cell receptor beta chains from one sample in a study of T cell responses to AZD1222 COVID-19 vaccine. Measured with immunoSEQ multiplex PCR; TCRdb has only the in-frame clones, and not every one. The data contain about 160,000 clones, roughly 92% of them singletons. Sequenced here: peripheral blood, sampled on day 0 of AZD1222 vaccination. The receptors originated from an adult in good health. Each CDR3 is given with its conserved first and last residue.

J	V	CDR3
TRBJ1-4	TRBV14	CASRRQGAGEKLFF
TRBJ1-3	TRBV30	CAWSGRSGNTIYF
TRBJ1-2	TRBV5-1	CASRSLTGRDYGYTF
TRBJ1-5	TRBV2	CASGRGFEPQHF
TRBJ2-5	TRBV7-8	CASSLGAEGAETQYF
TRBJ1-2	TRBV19	CASSSPGIFNPYGYTF
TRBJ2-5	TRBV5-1	CASRAGGRETQYF
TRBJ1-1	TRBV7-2	CASSSRAENTEAFF
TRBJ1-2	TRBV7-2	CASRIDGNYGYTF
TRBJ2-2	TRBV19	CASNSGFRGTGELFF
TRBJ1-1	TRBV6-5	CASSYLSGNTEAFF